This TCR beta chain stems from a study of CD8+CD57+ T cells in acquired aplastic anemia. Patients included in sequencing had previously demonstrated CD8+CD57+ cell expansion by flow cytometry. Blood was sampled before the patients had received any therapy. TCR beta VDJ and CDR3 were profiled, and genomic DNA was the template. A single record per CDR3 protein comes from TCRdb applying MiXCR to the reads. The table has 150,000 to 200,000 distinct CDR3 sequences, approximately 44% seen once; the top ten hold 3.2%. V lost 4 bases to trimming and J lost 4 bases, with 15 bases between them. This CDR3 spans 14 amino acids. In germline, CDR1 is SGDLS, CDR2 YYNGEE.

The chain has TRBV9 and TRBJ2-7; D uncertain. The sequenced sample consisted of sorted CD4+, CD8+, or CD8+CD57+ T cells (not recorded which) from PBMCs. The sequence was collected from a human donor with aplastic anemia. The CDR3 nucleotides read TGTGCCAGCAGCCCTTCCGGGCGTATGTACGAGCAGTACTTC. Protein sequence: CASSPSGRMYEQYF. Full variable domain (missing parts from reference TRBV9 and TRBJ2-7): DSGVTQTPKHLITATGQRVTLRCSPRSGDLSVYWYQQSLDQGLQFLIQYYNGEERAKGNILERFSAQQFPDLHSELNLSSLELGDSALYFCASSPSGRMYEQYFGPGTRLTVT.